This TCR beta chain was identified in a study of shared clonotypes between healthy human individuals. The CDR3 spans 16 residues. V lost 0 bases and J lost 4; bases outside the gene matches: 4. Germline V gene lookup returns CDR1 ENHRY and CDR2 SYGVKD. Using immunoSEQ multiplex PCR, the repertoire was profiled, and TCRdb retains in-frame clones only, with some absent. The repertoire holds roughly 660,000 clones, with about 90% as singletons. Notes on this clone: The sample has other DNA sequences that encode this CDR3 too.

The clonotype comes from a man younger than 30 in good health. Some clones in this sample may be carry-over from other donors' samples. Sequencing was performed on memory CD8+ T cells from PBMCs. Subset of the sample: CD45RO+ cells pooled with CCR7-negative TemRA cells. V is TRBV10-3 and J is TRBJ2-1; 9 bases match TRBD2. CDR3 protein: CAISESRTSVYNEQFF. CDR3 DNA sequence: TGTGCCATCAGTGAGTCACGGACTAGCGTTTACAATGAGCAGTTCTTC.